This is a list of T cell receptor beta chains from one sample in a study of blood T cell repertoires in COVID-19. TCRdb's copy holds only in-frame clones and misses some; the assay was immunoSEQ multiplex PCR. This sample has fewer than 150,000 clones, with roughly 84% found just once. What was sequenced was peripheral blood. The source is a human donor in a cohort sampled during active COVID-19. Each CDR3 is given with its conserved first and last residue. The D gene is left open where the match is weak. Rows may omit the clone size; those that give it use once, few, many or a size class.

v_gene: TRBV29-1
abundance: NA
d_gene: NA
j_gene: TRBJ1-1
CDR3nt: TGCAGCGTTGGGACAGTGAACACTGAAGCTTTCTTT
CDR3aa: CSVGTVNTEAFF

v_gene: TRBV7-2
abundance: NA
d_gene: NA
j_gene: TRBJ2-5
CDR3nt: TGTGCCAGCAGCTCTCAGGCAGGGGAAGAGACCCAGTACTTC
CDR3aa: CASSSQAGEETQYF

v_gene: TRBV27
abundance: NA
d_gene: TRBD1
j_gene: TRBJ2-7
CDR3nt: TGTGCCAGCAGCCGACAGGGGCTCTCCTACGAGCAGTACTTC
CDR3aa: CASSRQGLSYEQYF

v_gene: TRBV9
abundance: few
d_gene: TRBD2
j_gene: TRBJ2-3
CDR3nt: TGTGCCAGCAGCCGGATAACTAGCGGGGTCACAGATACGCAGTATTTT
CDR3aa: CASSRITSGVTDTQYF

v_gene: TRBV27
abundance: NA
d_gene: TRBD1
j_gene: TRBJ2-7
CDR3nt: TGTGCCAGCAGTTCATCCGGGACAGGGATCAACGAGCAGTACTTC
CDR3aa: CASSSSGTGINEQYF

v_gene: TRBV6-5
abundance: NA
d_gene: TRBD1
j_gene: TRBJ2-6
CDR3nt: TGTGCCAGCAAACAGGGGGTTGGGGCCAACGTCCTGACTTTC
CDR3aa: CASKQGVGANVLTF

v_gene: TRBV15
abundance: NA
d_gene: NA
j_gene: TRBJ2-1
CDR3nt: TGTGCCACCAGCAGAGTGAGGCTAGCGAGTTACAATGAGCAGTTCTTC
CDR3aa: CATSRVRLASYNEQFF

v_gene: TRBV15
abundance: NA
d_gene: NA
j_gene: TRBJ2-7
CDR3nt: TGTGCCACCCAAGGGTCGGGATACGAGCAGTACTTC
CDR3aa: CATQGSGYEQYF

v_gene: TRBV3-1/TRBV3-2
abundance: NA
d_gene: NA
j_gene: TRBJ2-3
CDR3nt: TGTGCCAGCAGCCAAGATCGTAGCCGTAGCACAGATACGCAGTATTTT
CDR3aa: CASSQDRSRSTDTQYF

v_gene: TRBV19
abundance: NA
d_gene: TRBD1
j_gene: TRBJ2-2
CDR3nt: TGTGCCAGTAAGGGGGACAGGAGGATTAGAGGAACCGGGGAGCTGTTTTTT
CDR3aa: CASKGDRRIRGTGELFF

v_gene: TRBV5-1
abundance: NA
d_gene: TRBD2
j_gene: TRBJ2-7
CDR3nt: TGCGCCAGCAGCTTGGAATCTAGCGGGGGGGCCCACGAGCAGTACTTC
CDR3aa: CASSLESSGGAHEQYF

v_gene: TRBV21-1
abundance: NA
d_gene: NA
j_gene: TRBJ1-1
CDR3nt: TGTGCCAGCAGGAAGACAGGGGAGGGGACTGAAGCTTTCTTT
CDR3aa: CASRKTGEGTEAFF

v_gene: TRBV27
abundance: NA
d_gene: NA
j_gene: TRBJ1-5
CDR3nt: TGTGCCAGCAGTTTAGAGGCAGGGAATAATCAGCCCCAGCATTTT
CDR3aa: CASSLEAGNNQPQHF

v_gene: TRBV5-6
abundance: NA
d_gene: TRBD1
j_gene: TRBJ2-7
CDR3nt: TGTGCCAGCATCAAATCGGACAGGGCTAAGTACGAGCAGTACTTC
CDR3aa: CASIKSDRAKYEQYF

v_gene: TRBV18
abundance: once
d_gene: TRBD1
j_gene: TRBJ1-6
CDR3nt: TGTGCCAGCTCACCCATTCAGGGACAGGGGAGTTCACCCCTCCACTTT
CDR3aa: CASSPIQGQGSSPLHF

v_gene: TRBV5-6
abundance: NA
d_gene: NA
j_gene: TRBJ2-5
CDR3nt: TGTGCCAGCAGCCCCGAAGGAGGCGGGCAAGAGACCCAGTACTTC
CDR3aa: CASSPEGGGQETQYF

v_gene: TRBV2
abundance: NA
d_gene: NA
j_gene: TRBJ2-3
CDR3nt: TGTGCCAGCAGTGAGGAGCGGCAGTATTTT
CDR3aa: CASSEERQYF

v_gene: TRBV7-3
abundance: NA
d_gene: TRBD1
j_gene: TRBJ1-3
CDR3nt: TGTGCCAGCAGCTTGGACAGGGGACCTGGAAACACCATATATTTT
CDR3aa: CASSLDRGPGNTIYF

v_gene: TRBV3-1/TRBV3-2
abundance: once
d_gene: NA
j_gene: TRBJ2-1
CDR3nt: TGTGCCAGCAGCCAAGTTGGAACGGGGGAGTATCGCAATGAGCAGTTCTTC
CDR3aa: CASSQVGTGEYRNEQFF

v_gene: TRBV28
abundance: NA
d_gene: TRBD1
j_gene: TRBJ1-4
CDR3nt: TGTGCCAGCAGCTTTCCTACCGGGACAGGGAGTGAAAAACTGTTTTTT
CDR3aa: CASSFPTGTGSEKLFF

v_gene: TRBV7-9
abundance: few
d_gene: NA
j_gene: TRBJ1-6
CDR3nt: TGTGCCAGCAGGCAGGACAGCACCGGTTCACCCCTCCACTTT
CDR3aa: CASRQDSTGSPLHF

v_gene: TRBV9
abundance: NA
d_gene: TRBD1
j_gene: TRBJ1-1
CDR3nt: TGTGCCAGCAGCCCCGGAGGGACAGCGAACACTGAAGCTTTCTTT
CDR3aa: CASSPGGTANTEAFF

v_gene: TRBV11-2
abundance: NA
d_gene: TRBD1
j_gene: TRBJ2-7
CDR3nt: TGTGCCAGCAGCTTAGCCGGGACAGGGGGCTCCTACGGGCAGTACTTC
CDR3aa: CASSLAGTGGSYGQYF

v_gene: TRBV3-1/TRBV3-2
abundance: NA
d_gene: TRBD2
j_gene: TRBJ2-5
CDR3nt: TGTGCCAGCAGCCGGGGACTAGCGGGGGGGCCGACTATACAAGAGACCCAGTACTTC
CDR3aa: CASSRGLAGGPTIQETQYF

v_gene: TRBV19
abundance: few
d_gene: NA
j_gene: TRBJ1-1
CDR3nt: TGTGCCAGTAGTATGGGCGGGCCCTCCACTGAAGCTTTCTTT
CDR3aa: CASSMGGPSTEAFF

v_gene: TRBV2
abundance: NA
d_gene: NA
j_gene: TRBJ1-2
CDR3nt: TGTGCCAGCAGTGCCCGGGGGAACTATGGCTACACCTTC
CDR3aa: CASSARGNYGYTF

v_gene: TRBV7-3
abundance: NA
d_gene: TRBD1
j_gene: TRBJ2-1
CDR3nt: TGTGCCAGCAGCTTTAGGGGACAGGGTTACTATGAGCAGTTCTTC
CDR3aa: CASSFRGQGYYEQFF

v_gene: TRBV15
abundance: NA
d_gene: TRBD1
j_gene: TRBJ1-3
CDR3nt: TGTGCCACCGGTGTAGGACAGGGACACACCATATATTTT
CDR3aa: CATGVGQGHTIYF

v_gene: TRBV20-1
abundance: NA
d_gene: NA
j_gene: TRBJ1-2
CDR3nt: TGCAGTGCTTGGCGCGGGGATGGCTACACCTTC
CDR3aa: CSAWRGDGYTF

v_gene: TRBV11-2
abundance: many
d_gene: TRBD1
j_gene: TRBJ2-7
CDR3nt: TGTGCCAGCAGCCCTTCAGGGACAGGGACCTACGAGCAGTACTTC
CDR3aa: CASSPSGTGTYEQYF

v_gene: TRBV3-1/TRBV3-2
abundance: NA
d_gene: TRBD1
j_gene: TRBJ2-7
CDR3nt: TGTGCCAGCAGCCCTAGGACAGGGGGCAGGACCTACGAGCAGTACTTC
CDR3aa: CASSPRTGGRTYEQYF

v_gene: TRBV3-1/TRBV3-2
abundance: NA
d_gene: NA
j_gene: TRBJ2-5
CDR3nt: TGTGCCAGCAGCTCCAGGGGAGGGCGTGGGGAGACCCAGTACTTC
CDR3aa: CASSSRGGRGETQYF

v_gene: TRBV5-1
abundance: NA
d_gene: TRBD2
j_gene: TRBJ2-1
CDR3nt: TGCGCCAGCAGCGGTGGACTAGCGGGGGGGCTAAGTAATGAGCAGTTCTTC
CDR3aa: CASSGGLAGGLSNEQFF

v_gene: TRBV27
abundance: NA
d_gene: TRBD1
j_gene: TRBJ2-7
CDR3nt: TGTGCCACCCCCCCCCGGGACAGGCCCATCGAGCAGTACTTC
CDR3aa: CATPPRDRPIEQYF

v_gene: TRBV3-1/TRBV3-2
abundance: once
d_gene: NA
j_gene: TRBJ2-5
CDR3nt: TGTGCCAGCAGCCAAGTCCAGACTGGCGAGACCCAGTACTTC
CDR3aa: CASSQVQTGETQYF

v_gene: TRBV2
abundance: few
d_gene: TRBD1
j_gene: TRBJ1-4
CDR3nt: TGTGCCAGCAGGGGACAGGGGGCAACTAATGAAAAACTGTTTTTT
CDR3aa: CASRGQGATNEKLFF

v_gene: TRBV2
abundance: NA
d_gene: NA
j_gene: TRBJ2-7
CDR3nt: TGTGCCAGCCTTTATGGACTTTCCTACGAGCAGTACTTC
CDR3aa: CASLYGLSYEQYF

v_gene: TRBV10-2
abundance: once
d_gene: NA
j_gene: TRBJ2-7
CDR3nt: TGCGCCAGCAGTGAGCCCGGTCCGTACGAGCAGTACTTC
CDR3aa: CASSEPGPYEQYF

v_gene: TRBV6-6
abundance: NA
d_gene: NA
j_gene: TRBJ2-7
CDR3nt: TGTGCCAGCAGGCGGGGGAACGACAGGGGCGAGCAGTACTTC
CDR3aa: CASRRGNDRGEQYF

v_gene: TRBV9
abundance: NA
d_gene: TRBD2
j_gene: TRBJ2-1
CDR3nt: TGTGCCAGCAGCGAGAGCCCCGGGACTAGCGGGGGGAGCTCCTACAATGAGCAGTTCTTC
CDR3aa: CASSESPGTSGGSSYNEQFF

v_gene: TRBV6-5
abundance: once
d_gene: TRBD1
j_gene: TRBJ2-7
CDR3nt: TGTGCCAGCAGTCGACAGGGGATGGGCTACGAGCAGTACTTC
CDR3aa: CASSRQGMGYEQYF

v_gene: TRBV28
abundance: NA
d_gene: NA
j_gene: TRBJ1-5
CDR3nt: TGTGCCAGCAGTTTATCGCAGGGAAGTCAGCCCCAGCATTTT
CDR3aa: CASSLSQGSQPQHF

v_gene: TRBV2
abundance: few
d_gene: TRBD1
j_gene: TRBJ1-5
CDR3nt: TGTGCCAGCACCGGGGGACAGTCCGAGAATCAGCCCCAGCATTTT
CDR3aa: CASTGGQSENQPQHF

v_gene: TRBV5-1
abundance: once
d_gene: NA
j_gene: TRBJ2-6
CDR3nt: TGCGCCAGCAGCCTTTCTGGGGCCAACGTCCTGACTTTC
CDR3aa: CASSLSGANVLTF

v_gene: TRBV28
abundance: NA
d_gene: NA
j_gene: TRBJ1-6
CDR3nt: TGTGCCAGCAGTATAACGGGAGTTACCCTCCACTTT
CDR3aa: CASSITGVTLHF

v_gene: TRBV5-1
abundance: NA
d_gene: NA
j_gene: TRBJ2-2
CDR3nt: TGCGCCAGCAGCCAAAACACCGGGGAGCTGTTTTTT
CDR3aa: CASSQNTGELFF

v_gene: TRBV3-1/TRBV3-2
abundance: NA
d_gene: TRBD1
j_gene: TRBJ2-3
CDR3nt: TGTGCCAGCAGCCAAAGGGCCGGGACAGTAGATACGCAGTATTTT
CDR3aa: CASSQRAGTVDTQYF

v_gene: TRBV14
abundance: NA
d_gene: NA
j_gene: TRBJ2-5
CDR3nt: TGTGCCAGCAGCCCAAGCCTCTCCGGTGAGACCCAGTACTTC
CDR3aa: CASSPSLSGETQYF

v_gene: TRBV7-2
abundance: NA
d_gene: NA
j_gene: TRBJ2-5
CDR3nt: TGTGCCAGCAGCCCAGGGGAGACCCAGTACTTC
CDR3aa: CASSPGETQYF

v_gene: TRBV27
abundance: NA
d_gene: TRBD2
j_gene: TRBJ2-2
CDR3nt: TGTGCCAGCAGTTTCCGGACTAGCGGGGCCGGGGAGCTGTTTTTT
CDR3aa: CASSFRTSGAGELFF

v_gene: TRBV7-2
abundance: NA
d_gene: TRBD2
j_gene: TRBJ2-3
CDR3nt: TGTGCCAGCAGCTTAGGACTAGCCACAGATACGCAGTATTTT
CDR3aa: CASSLGLATDTQYF

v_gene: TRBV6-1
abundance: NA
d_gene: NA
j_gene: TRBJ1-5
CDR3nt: TGTGCCAGCAGTGAAGGATTGCGTAGCAATCAGCCCCAGCATTTT
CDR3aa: CASSEGLRSNQPQHF